This T cell receptor beta chain was retrieved from a study of cytomegalovirus exposure and HLA in healthy donors. Overall study context: A data release that came early held 80 million to 95 million unique TCRs from HLA-typed donors. Study conclusions and caveats: Solely CMV serostatus was available to characterize immune exposure.

It was with 60 Vbeta and 13 Jbeta primers that the PCR ran. Profiling relied on immunoSEQ multiplex PCR, and the TCRdb table lists in-frame clones only, not all of them. The table shows 90,000 to 120,000 clones, with more than 75% occurring only once. Donors counted as nominally healthy when sampled, yet unrecorded immune exposures were likely. In regard to this clone: Its specificity is unknown.

The V end lost 0 bases, the J end lost 8 bases, and 5 bases lay between the germline ends. The CDR3 sequence is 11 residues long. Germline V gene lookup returns CDR1 SGHNT and CDR2 YYREEE (reference sequence). V is TRBV5-4 and J is TRBJ1-2; weak D call: TRBD1 (5 bases). Sequenced input: PBMCs. The sequence derives from a woman between 45 and 60 years old in good health and CMV-seropositive. CDR3 in DNA: TGTGCCAGCAGCTTGGGGGGCGGCTACACCTTC. It translates to CASSLGGGYTF.